What follows is one T cell receptor beta chain and its context. The entry originates in a study of OX40 agonist ivuxolimab in advanced cancers. Assay used: immunoSEQ multiplex PCR; TCRdb lists only in-frame clones, some missing. Altogether about 44,000 clones are present, 85% to 95% being singletons, with the ten largest covering more than 9.5%. Trimming pared 7 bases from V and 4 bases from J, leaving 11 bases between. The CDR3 consists of 13 residues. Germline V gene lookup returns CDR1 MNHNS and CDR2 SASEGT. The V and J genes are TRBV6-1 and TRBJ2-1; no clear D. The sequence was collected from an adult with an advanced solid tumor such as melanoma, head and neck, liver or kidney cancer. The sample was CD4+ or CD8+ T cells sorted from blood, taken in a trial of the OX40 agonist ivuxolimab. The DNA of the CDR3 is TGTGCCAGCAACCTGTGGGATTACAATGAGCAGTTCTTC. Encoded protein: CASNLWDYNEQFF.